The clone carrying this TCR beta chain was recorded a few times. The CDR3 loop spans 16 amino acids. Germline V CDR1 and CDR2: MNHEY, SVGAGI. After removal of 4 bases from V and 9 bases from J, the junction contained 11 bases not matched to a gene. This specimen belongs to a study of beta chain features in type 1 diabetes. Every bit of the isolated RNA underwent reverse transcription, so sequencing read expressed TCRB transcripts. Profiled with immunoSEQ multiplex PCR; TCRdb holds only in-frame clones, not every one. The sample holds approximately 340,000 clones, around 16% seen once. This clonotype originated in a young woman in good health. Input material: naive CD4+ T cells from blood. The rearrangement joins TRBV6-5 to TRBJ2-4; 11 nucleotides match TRBD2. The CDR3 protein is CASSSPTSGNDGIQYF. The CDR3 region has the DNA TGTGCCAGCAGTTCCCCGACTAGCGGGAATGACGGCATTCAGTACTTC.